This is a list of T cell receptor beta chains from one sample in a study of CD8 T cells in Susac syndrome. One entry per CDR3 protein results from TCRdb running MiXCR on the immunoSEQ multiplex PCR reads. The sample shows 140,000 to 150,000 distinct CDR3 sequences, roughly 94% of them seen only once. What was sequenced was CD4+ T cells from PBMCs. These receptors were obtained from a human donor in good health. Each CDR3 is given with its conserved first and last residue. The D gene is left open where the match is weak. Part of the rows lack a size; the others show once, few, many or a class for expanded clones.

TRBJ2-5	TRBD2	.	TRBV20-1	TGCAGTGCTAGAGGCTTACTAGCGGGAGGGAAAGAGACCCAGTACTTC	CSARGLLAGGKETQYF
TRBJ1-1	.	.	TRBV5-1	TGCGCCAGCAGCGGTCGCGCAGGGTTGGCTATGAACACTGAAGCTTTCTTT	CASSGRAGLAMNTEAFF
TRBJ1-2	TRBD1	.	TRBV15	TGTGCCACCAGGGAAGCCGGGACAGGCTATGGCTACACCTTC	CATREAGTGYGYTF
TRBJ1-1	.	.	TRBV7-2	TGTGCCAGCACCCCGGATTCGGGGAACACTGAAGCTTTCTTT	CASTPDSGNTEAFF
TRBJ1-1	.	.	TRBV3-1	TGTGCCAGCAGCCAAGGAGGGGCCAGGTTCACTGAAGCTTTCTTT	CASSQGGARFTEAFF
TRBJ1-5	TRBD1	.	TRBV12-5	TGTGCTAGTGGTTTGTTGGCAGGGGGCGAGACTCAGCCCCAGCATTTT	CASGLLAGGETQPQHF
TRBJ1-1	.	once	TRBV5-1	TGCGCCAGCAGCCATGGAGGGGGGAACACTGAAGCTTTCTTT	CASSHGGGNTEAFF
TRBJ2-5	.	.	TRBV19	TGTGCCAGTAGTATCCAAGAGACCCAGTACTTC	CASSIQETQYF
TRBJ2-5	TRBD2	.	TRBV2	TGTGCCAGCACTTCCGGGTTAGCGGGAGGTCTAGAGACCCAGTACTTC	CASTSGLAGGLETQYF
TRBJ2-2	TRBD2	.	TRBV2	TGTGCCAGCAGTGGGACTAGCGGGAGGGCGTGGAACACCGGGGAGCTGTTTTTT	CASSGTSGRAWNTGELFF
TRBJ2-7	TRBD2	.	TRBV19	TGTGCCAGTAGTAGGACCCCCGGGACTAGCTCCTACGAGCAGTACTTC	CASSRTPGTSSYEQYF
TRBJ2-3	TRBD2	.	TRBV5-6	TGTGCCAGCAGACCATCCTGGCGTTTTAGCGGGGGCACAGATACGCAGTATTTT	CASRPSWRFSGGTDTQYF
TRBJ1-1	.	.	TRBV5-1	TGCGCCAGCAGCTTGGATGTGGCAGCTGAAGCTTTCTTT	CASSLDVAAEAFF
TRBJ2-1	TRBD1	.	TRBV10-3	TGTGCCATCAGGGGGGACAGGGGGAACAATGAGCAGTTCTTC	CAIRGDRGNNEQFF
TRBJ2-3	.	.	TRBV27	TGTGCCAGCAGTTCCGTCGGTATTATTGGGATCACAGATACGCAGTATTTT	CASSSVGIIGITDTQYF
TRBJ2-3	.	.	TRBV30	TGTGCCTGCCATTCAGGGGGAGGGTCAGATACGCAGTATTTT	CACHSGGGSDTQYF
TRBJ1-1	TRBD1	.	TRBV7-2	TGTGCCAGCAGCGCCGTACAGGGGGCGCGCACTGAAGCTTTCTTT	CASSAVQGARTEAFF
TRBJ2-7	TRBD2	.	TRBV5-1	TGCGCCAGCAGCGGAACCGGGACTAGCGGGAACGAGCAGTACTTC	CASSGTGTSGNEQYF
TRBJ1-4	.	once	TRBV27	TGTGCCAGCAGTTTAAACAGAAACAATGAAAAACTGTTTTTT	CASSLNRNNEKLFF
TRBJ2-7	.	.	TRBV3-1	TGTGCCAGCAGCCAAGACCCAGGCCTTAACGAGCAGTACTTC	CASSQDPGLNEQYF
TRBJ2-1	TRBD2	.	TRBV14	TGTGCCAGCAGCCAACTAGCGGGAGTGGGAGAGCAGTTCTTC	CASSQLAGVGEQFF
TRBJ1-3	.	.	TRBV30	TGTGCCTGGAGTGTAAGGGGCAACCCCTCTGGAAACACCATATATTTT	CAWSVRGNPSGNTIYF
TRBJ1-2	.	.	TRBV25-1	TGTGCCAGCAGGGGGCCGCGGGGCCCAGTCGATGGCTACACCTTC	CASRGPRGPVDGYTF
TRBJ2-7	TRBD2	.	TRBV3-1	TGTGCCAGCAGCTTTAGCGGGAGTGCCTCGCAGTACTTC	CASSFSGSASQYF
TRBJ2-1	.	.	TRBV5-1	TGCGCCAGCAGGTTAACCGGGACCCCCGCTGATGAGCAGTTCTTC	CASRLTGTPADEQFF
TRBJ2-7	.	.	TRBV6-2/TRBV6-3	TGTGCCAGCAGTTACTCCCGAGGGCCTTGGGAGCAGTACTTC	CASSYSRGPWEQYF
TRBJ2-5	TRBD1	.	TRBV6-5	TGTGCCAGCAGTTACTCGGGACAGGGGAGAGAGACCCAGTACTTC	CASSYSGQGRETQYF
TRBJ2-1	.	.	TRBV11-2	TGTGCCAGCAGGCGTGTTGGGCGTAATGAGCAGTTCTTC	CASRRVGRNEQFF
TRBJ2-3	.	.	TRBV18	TGTGCCAGCTCACCACGAGACTCGGTCACAGATACGCAGTATTTT	CASSPRDSVTDTQYF
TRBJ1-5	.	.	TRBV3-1	TGTGCCAGCTCAGGGGCTTATAGCAATCAGCCCCAGCATTTT	CASSGAYSNQPQHF
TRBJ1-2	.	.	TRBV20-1	TGCAGTGCTAGAGACCCCGGGGTTAACTATGGCTACACCTTC	CSARDPGVNYGYTF
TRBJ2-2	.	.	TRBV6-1	TGTGCCAGCAGTAGGAGTCAGAGGAGTTACACCGGGGAGCTGTTTTTT	CASSRSQRSYTGELFF
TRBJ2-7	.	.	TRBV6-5	TGTGCCAGCAGTTACCTCCGGGACGCCGGGTTCGAGCAGTACTTC	CASSYLRDAGFEQYF
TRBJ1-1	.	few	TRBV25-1	TGTGCCAGCAGAGACAATGCCCCGAACACTGAGGCTTTCTTT	CASRDNAPNTEAFF
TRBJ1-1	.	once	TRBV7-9	TGTGCCAGCAGCTATGGGCCAACCAGTAGGGTTAACACTGAAGCTTTCTTT	CASSYGPTSRVNTEAFF
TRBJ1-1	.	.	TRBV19	TGTGCCAGCAGTGTGGGGGACGGCACTGAAGCTTTCTTT	CASSVGDGTEAFF
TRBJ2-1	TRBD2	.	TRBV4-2	TGTGCCAGCAGCCAAGAGGCTAGCGGGTATGGGGTTAATGAGCAGTTCTTC	CASSQEASGYGVNEQFF
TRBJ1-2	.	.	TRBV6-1	TGTGCCAGCAGTGAACGCGCAGAAGACTATGGCTACACCTTC	CASSERAEDYGYTF
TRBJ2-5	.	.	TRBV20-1	TGCAGTGCTAGAGATTTCCAGGGGGAGACCCAGTACTTC	CSARDFQGETQYF
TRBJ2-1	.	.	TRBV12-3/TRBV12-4	TGTGCCAGCAGTTTGGTAGGGATTGAGCAGTTCTTC	CASSLVGIEQFF
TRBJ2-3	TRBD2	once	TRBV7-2	TGTGCCAGCAGCTTAGAACTAGCGGGAGCCTCTAGCACAGATACGCAGTATTTT	CASSLELAGASSTDTQYF
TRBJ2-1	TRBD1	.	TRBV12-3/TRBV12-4	TGTGCCAGCAGTTCGCGGACAGGGCTGGGGGACAATGAGCAGTTCTTC	CASSSRTGLGDNEQFF
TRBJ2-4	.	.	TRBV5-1	TGCGCCAGCAGCTTGTTACGAGATTCCAAAAACATTCAGTACTTC	CASSLLRDSKNIQYF
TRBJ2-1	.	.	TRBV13	TGTGCCAGCAGCTTAAAACTAACGGACAATGAGCAGTTCTTC	CASSLKLTDNEQFF
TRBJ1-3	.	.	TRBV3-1	TGTGCCAGCAGCCAGGTCCTAAGGGCTGGAAACACCATATATTTT	CASSQVLRAGNTIYF
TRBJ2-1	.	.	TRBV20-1	TGCAGTGCTAGACTAGATGAGCAGTTCTTC	CSARLDEQFF
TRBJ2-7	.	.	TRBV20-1	TGCAGTGCTAGTAACACCTACTCCTACGAGCAGTACTTC	CSASNTYSYEQYF
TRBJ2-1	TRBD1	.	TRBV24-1	TGTGCCACCAGTGGTGTATACAGGGGAAATGAGCAGTTCTTC	CATSGVYRGNEQFF
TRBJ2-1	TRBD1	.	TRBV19	TGTGCCAGTAGTATAACCGCCCGGGACAGACAGTTCTTC	CASSITARDRQFF
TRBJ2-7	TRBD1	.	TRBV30	TGTGCCTGGAGTTCAGGGGGCTACTCCTACGAGCAGTACTTC	CAWSSGGYSYEQYF
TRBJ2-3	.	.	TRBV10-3	TGTGCCATCATGGAGACAGATACGCAGTATTTT	CAIMETDTQYF
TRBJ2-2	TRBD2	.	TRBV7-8	TGTGCCAGCAGCCCCATCCGCCGGGGACTAGGGGCCGGGGAGCTGTTTTTT	CASSPIRRGLGAGELFF